This TCR beta chain was captured by sequencing in a study of T-cell memory formation after mild COVID-19. There are a few counts of this clonotype. Antigen specificity is unknown. This CDR3 is 14 amino acids long. Germline-derived CDR1 and CDR2 are SGDLS and YYNGEE. Trimming took 2 bases from V and 5 from J; bases not matched to a gene: 2. Study results and limitations: CD4+ bias marked clones expanding day 15 to 37, unlike balanced contracting clones.

Constant-segment-primed 5'RACE gave TCR alpha and TCR beta cDNA libraries with sample barcodes and UMIs. TCRdb re-called the 5' RACE reads through MiXCR, storing one row per CDR3 protein. The sample shows around 500,000 distinct CDR3 sequences, 15% to 20% of them seen only once. The chain links TRBV9 to TRBJ2-2, with TRBD1 matching over 8 bases. The receptor comes from an adult woman who had mild COVID-19 (a few samples of this study predate the infection). Cell type and time point are not known. The sample taken for sequencing was PBMCs or a T cell subset sorted from them (not recorded which). The CDR3 bases are TGTGCCAGCAGCGTGACAGGGGTAACCGGGGAGCTGTTTTTT. It codes for CASSVTGVTGELFF.